This T cell receptor (beta chain) was captured by sequencing in a study of T-cell memory formation after mild COVID-19. Findings and caveats of the study: In pre-infection memory, a portion of responding clones appeared, which suggested that cross-reactive memory joined. Clones that contracted clustered mainly in CM and EM if CD4+ and in EMRA if CD8+.

This clonotype has a handful of counts. Antigen unknown. TCRalpha and TCRbeta libraries used 5'RACE with constant-segment primers and UMIs. A single record per CDR3 protein comes from TCRdb applying MiXCR to the 5' RACE reads. This sample yields roughly 150,000 distinct CDR3 sequences, of which about 15% are seen a single time; around an eighth belongs to the top ten. Sequenced input: PBMCs or a T cell subset sorted from them (not recorded which). This receptor was obtained from an adult woman who had mild COVID-19 (a few samples of this study predate the infection). Cell type and time point are not known.

Written as DNA, the CDR3 is TGTGCCACCAGGAGCCAACCCCGGTATGGCTACACCTTC. It yields the protein CATRSQPRYGYTF. The gene calls are TRBV15 and TRBJ1-2; no firm D call. V was clipped by 6 bases and J by 5 bases, with 13 bases between them. Looked up from germline, CDR1 is LNHNV and CDR2 is YYDKDF (reference sequence). There are 13 residues in the CDR3. Full variable domain (outside the CDR3, taken from reference TRBV15 and TRBJ1-2): DAMVIQNPRYQVTQFGKPVTLSCSQTLNHNVMYWYQQKSSQAPKLLFHYYDKDFNNEADTPDNFQSRRPNTSFCFLDIRSPGLGDTAMYLCATRSQPRYGYTFGSGTRLTVV.